This section outlines one T cell receptor (beta chain) sequence together with its context. CDR1 and CDR2 from the germline V gene are SGHTA and FQGNSA. CDR3 length: 15 amino acids. With V trimmed by 4 bases and J by 0 bases, 5 bases remained unmatched. Per the original methods: For nucleated cells, counts were estimated from reference gene primer amplification. Here immunoSEQ multiplex PCR was the method, and the copy in TCRdb shows in-frame clones only, minus some. V and J calls and clone size are given by that table; D and trimming were obtained from the DNA. The table records some 160,000 clones, 65% to 85% of them present only once. This sample is part of a study of blood T cell repertoires in COVID-19. Whole-study context: Some COVID-19 samples were acute and others convalescent; all came from the United States, Italy and Spain.

This clonotype was sampled from a woman older than 75 with acute or convalescent COVID-19. V usage is TRBV7-2 and J usage is TRBJ1-1; 7 bases line up with TRBD1. Sequenced material: peripheral blood. CDR3 DNA: TGTGCCAGCAGCTCACGGACAGGCCTGAACACTGAAGCTTTCTTT. This gives the protein CASSSRTGLNTEAFF.